Presented here are 27 T cell receptor beta chains from one specimen sequenced in a study of shared clonotypes between healthy human individuals. Only in-frame clones appear in the TCRdb table, and some are missing; sequencing was by immunoSEQ multiplex PCR. The sample lists a few million clones, 85% to 95% occurring once. Input material: naive CD4+ T cells from PBMCs. Subset described: CD45RA+ positively selected. These TCRs come from a man between 18 and 29 years old in good health. Some clones in this sample may be carry-over from other donors' samples.

The rearrangement links TRBV5-1 to TRBJ1-3, with a weak D call TRBD1 (6 bases). The CDR3 length is 15 residues. From germline, CDR1 is SGHRS and CDR2 YFSETQ. V shed 0 bases and J shed 5 bases, with 12 bases lying between them. The CDR3 bases are TGCGCCAGCAGCTTGGAAGGGGGTGGAAGAAACACCATATATTTT. This sequence encodes CASSLEGGGRNTIYF.

The genes are TRBV19 and TRBJ2-1; 9 bases fit TRBD1. V was clipped by 5 bases and J by 0 bases; unmatched bases: 5. This CDR3 has 16 residues. The germline V gene has CDR1 LNHDA and CDR2 SQIVND (reference sequence). Written as DNA, the CDR3 is TGTGCCAGTAGTCCGGGGACAGGGAGCTCCTACAATGAGCAGTTCTTC. Protein: CASSPGTGSSYNEQFF.

This chain uses TRBV7-3 with TRBJ2-7; 7 bases are a match to TRBD2. Germline CDR1 SGHTA, CDR2 FQGTGA. Trimming at V came to 5 bases and at J to 4 bases, leaving 8 bases not matched to a gene. This CDR3 has 14 amino acids. This CDR3 reads CASSSGTAPYEQYF. The CDR3 region has the DNA TGTGCCAGCAGCAGCGGGACCGCACCTTACGAGCAGTACTTC.

The CDR3 is CASSLGHRDNQPQHF. DNA for the CDR3: TGTGCCAGCAGCTTGGGGCATAGGGACAATCAGCCCCAGCATTTT. The rearrangement uses TRBV5-8 and TRBJ1-5; D ambiguous. Trimming cost V 0 bases and J 3 bases, with 10 bases left between them. Germline CDR1 is SGHTS and CDR2 is YDEGEE. The CDR3 runs to 15 residues. Combining the CDR3 with reference TRBV5-8 and TRBJ1-5 gives the whole variable domain EAGVTQSPTHLIKTRGQQATLRCSPISGHTSVYWYQQALGLGLQFLLWYDEGEERNRGNFPPRFSGRQFPNYSSELNVNALELEDSALYLCASSLGHRDNQPQHFGDGTRLSIL.

The gene calls are TRBV2 and TRBJ1-3; no reliable D call. Germline lookup yields CDR1 SNHLY and CDR2 FYNNEI. Trimming shortened V by 4 bases and J by 0 bases, and 13 bases separated the two germline ends. The CDR3 is 16 amino acids. The CDR3 sequence is CASSVRDPSSGNTIYF. CDR3 DNA sequence: TGTGCCAGCAGTGTCCGTGACCCAAGCTCTGGAAACACCATATATTTT. Variable domain in full (rest from reference TRBV2 and TRBJ1-3): EPEVTQTPSHQVTQMGQEVILRCVPISNHLYFYWYRQILGQKVEFLVSFYNNEISEKSEIFDDQFSVERPDGSNFTLKIRSTKLEDSAMYFCASSVRDPSSGNTIYFGEGSWLTVV.

V is TRBV28 and J is TRBJ2-3; TRBD1 agrees at 9 bases. The CDR3 extends over 16 amino acids. CDR1 is MDHEN and CDR2 is SYDVKM in the germline V gene. Germline trimming cut 5 bases from V and 2 bases from J; bases unmatched to any gene: 8. The CDR3 DNA follows: TGTGCCAGCAGTGTTCAAGGGGACAGGGACACAGATACGCAGTATTTT. As protein: CASSVQGDRDTDTQYF.

The V call is TRBV7-9, the J call TRBJ2-7; no reliable D call. Looked up from germline, CDR1 is SEHNR and CDR2 is FQNEAQ (reference sequence). Trimming pared 5 bases from V and 3 bases from J, leaving 14 bases between. This CDR3 contains 14 residues. The CDR3 loop is CASSPETRLYEQYF. CDR3 in DNA: TGTGCCAGCAGCCCTGAAACTCGCCTCTACGAGCAGTACTTC.

This sequence joins TRBV29-1 and TRBJ1-5; D not certain. The CDR3 has 13 residues. Germline-derived CDR1 and CDR2 are SQVTM and ANQGSEA. V lost 6 bases and J 3 bases, leaving 12 bases between the germline ends. The CDR3 spells CSVVWALNQPQHF. The DNA for the CDR3 is TGCAGCGTGGTGTGGGCCCTCAATCAGCCCCAGCATTTT.

V gene TRBV6-6 combines with J gene TRBJ2-7, with 10 bases lining up with TRBD1. Germline V gene lookup returns CDR1 MNHNY and CDR2 SVGAGI (reference sequence). CDR3 length equals 15 residues. J gave up 5 bases and V 0 bases, and 4 bases lay outside the gene matches. This CDR3 reads CASSYSRDRGNEQYF. CDR3 in DNA: TGTGCCAGCAGTTACTCGAGGGACAGGGGCAACGAGCAGTACTTC.

This clone was detected once. The CDR3 bases are TGCGCCAGCAGCTACGATCGAGCAGGGGCCTACGAGCAGTACTTC. Translation gives CASSYDRAGAYEQYF. The V and J genes are TRBV5-1 and TRBJ2-7, with D maybe TRBD1 (6 bases). Trimming pared 3 bases from V and 2 bases from J, leaving 15 bases between. Germline CDR1 is SGHRS and CDR2 is YFSETQ. The CDR3 has 15 residues. Filled out from reference TRBV5-1 and TRBJ2-7, the complete variable domain reads KAGVTQTPRYLIKTRGQQVTLSCSPISGHRSVSWYQQTPGQGLQFLFEYFSETQRNKGNFPGRFSGRQFSNSRSEMNVSTLELGDSALYLCASSYDRAGAYEQYFGPGTRLTVT.

J is TRBJ2-3 and V is TRBV6-5; a possible D gene is TRBD2 (7 bases). In germline, CDR1 is MNHEY, CDR2 SVGAGI. V was cut by 0 bases and J by 3 bases, with 13 bases left in between. The CDR3 has 16 amino acids. CDR3 amino acids: CASSYSSGGRTDTQYF. DNA for the CDR3: TGTGCCAGCAGTTACTCATCGGGGGGCCGGACAGATACGCAGTATTTT.

This chain uses TRBV29-1 with TRBJ2-7; 7 nucleotides align to TRBD2. V gave up 2 bases and J gave up 5 bases; unmatched junction bases: 9. CDR3 length equals 14 residues. Germline CDR1 is SQVTM and CDR2 is ANQGSEA. The CDR3 region is CSVEITSEVDEQYF. The CDR3 DNA reads TGCAGCGTTGAAATAACTAGCGAAGTCGACGAGCAGTACTTC.

The rearrangement uses TRBV27 and TRBJ2-7; TRBD1 aligns across 11 bases. Looked up from germline, CDR1 is MNHEY and CDR2 is SMNVEV (reference sequence). This CDR3 has 13 residues. Losses at the gene ends were 6 bases for V and 7 bases for J; bases not matched to a gene: 5. CDR3 DNA: TGTGCCAGCAGGGGACAGGGGGTGGGGGAGCAGTACTTC. This translates into CASRGQGVGEQYF.

The chain uses TRBV10-2 and TRBJ2-2; D is possibly TRBD2 (5 bases). Trimming took 2 bases from V and 6 from J, leaving 10 bases between them. The CDR3 consists of 14 residues. Germline V gives CDR1 WSHSY, CDR2 SAAADI. This chain's CDR3 is CASSEVALPGELFF. The CDR3 nucleotides read TGCGCCAGCAGTGAGGTAGCGTTGCCCGGGGAGCTGTTTTTT.

The genes are TRBV5-1 and TRBJ2-2, with 11 bases identical to TRBD2. Looked up from germline, CDR1 is SGHRS and CDR2 is YFSETQ. With V trimmed by 0 bases and J by 4 bases, 5 bases remained unmatched. CDR3 size: 17 residues. The CDR3 DNA reads TGCGCCAGCAGCTTGGGCGTGCTAGCGGGAGGCACCGGGGAGCTGTTTTTT. Protein: CASSLGVLAGGTGELFF. Using reference TRBV5-1 and TRBJ2-2 for the parts outside the CDR3, the full variable domain is KAGVTQTPRYLIKTRGQQVTLSCSPISGHRSVSWYQQTPGQGLQFLFEYFSETQRNKGNFPGRFSGRQFSNSRSEMNVSTLELGDSALYLCASSLGVLAGGTGELFFGEGSRLTVL.

The chain has TRBV7-2 and TRBJ1-5; 9 bases align to TRBD1. Germline V gene lookup returns CDR1 SGHTA and CDR2 FQGNSA. CDR3 size: 16 residues. J gave up 4 bases and V 5 bases, and 9 bases lay outside the gene matches. Here the CDR3 reads CASSLHGQGNNQPQHF. DNA for the CDR3: TGTGCCAGCAGCCTCCACGGACAGGGGAATAATCAGCCCCAGCATTTT.

The V and J genes are TRBV7-3 and TRBJ1-2; no definite D call. Germline CDR1 reads SGHTA; CDR2 reads FQGTGA. This CDR3 is 15 amino acids long. Trimming took off 1 base at V and 8 bases at J, with 17 bases between the two ends. CDR3 in DNA: TGTGCCAGCAGCTTAAATCCAGGATTAGTCCCCGGCTACACCTTC. Protein: CASSLNPGLVPGYTF.

The genes are TRBV28 and TRBJ1-5; D remains ambiguous. This CDR3 has 14 residues. The ends were cut back, 5 bases at V and 15 bases at J, with 23 bases in the middle. Germline assignment: CDR1 MDHEN and CDR2 SYDVKM. The DNA for the CDR3 is TGTGCCAGCAGTCCGGCCTTACAGAGAGTGTCATGGCATTTT. This translates into CASSPALQRVSWHF.

The chain combines TRBV5-4 with TRBJ2-1; TRBD2 matches at 10 bases. There are 16 residues in the CDR3. With V trimmed by 0 bases and J by 6 bases, 6 bases remained unmatched. CDR1 is SGHNT and CDR2 is YYREEE in the germline V gene (reference sequence). CDR3 sequence (DNA): TGTGCCAGCAGCTTGGCCGCGGCTAGCGGGAGCAATGAGCAGTTCTTC. This codes for CASSLAAASGSNEQFF.

As to this clone: The same CDR3 can be traced to other DNA sequences in this sample. V is TRBV4-1 and J is TRBJ1-4, with D unclear. This CDR3 spans 15 amino acids. V lost 1 base to trimming and J lost 3 bases, with 9 bases between them. Germline CDR1 and CDR2: MGHRA and YSYEKL. The CDR3 sequence is CASSQVGVSNEKLFF. CDR3 nucleotide sequence: TGCGCCAGCAGCCAAGTGGGAGTGTCTAATGAAAAACTGTTTTTT.

This rearrangement joins TRBV9 to TRBJ2-5; TRBD2 agrees at 11 bases. The CDR3 has 16 amino acids. Germline CDR1 reads SGDLS; CDR2 reads YYNGEE. V dropped 4 bases and J dropped 1; count of bases not matched to a gene: 6. The CDR3 loop is CASSPGLAGVQETQYF. The CDR3 nucleotides are TGTGCCAGCAGCCCTGGACTAGCGGGTGTCCAAGAGACCCAGTACTTC. Based on the CDR3 plus reference TRBV9 and TRBJ2-5, the full variable domain is DSGVTQTPKHLITATGQRVTLRCSPRSGDLSVYWYQQSLDQGLQFLIQYYNGEERAKGNILERFSAQQFPDLHSELNLSSLELGDSALYFCASSPGLAGVQETQYFGPGTRLLVL.

Comments on this clone: The sample has other DNA sequences that encode this CDR3 too. The chain carries TRBV7-3 and TRBJ2-3; the D gene is possibly TRBD2 (5 bases). The CDR3 extends over 15 amino acids. CDR1 is SGHTA, CDR2 FQGTGA, per germline. The V end lost 1 base, the J end lost 1 base, and 9 bases lay between the germline ends. The DNA for the CDR3 is TGTGCCAGCAGCTTAAACAGCGGACGCACAGATACGCAGTATTTT. It is translated as CASSLNSGRTDTQYF.

The chain uses TRBV4-2 and TRBJ1-4, with D perhaps TRBD1 (6 bases). CDR3 length: 16 amino acids. The germline CDR1 and CDR2 sequences are LGHNA and YNFKEQ. The V end was cut by 0 bases, the J end by 13 bases, with 21 bases between. This CDR3 is CASSQDLRTARRPLFF. DNA of the CDR3: TGTGCCAGCAGCCAAGATTTAAGGACAGCTCGTCGTCCACTGTTTTTT.

V gene TRBV4-3 combines with J gene TRBJ1-6, with D unresolved. Trimming removed 0 bases from V and 9 bases from J, with 9 bases in between. The CDR3 is 14 amino acids. Germline CDR1 is LGHNA and CDR2 is YSLEER. For the CDR3, the DNA is TGCGCCAGCAGCCAAGACGACTCGGGTTCACCCCTCCACTTT. Translating gives CASSQDDSGSPLHF.

The rearrangement joins TRBV6-5 to TRBJ1-4; D not certain. V dropped 4 bases and J dropped 8 bases, with 14 bases sitting between them. Germline V CDR1 and CDR2: MNHEY, SVGAGI. CDR3 size: 14 residues. The CDR3 sequence is CASSSRHMREKLFF. As DNA, the CDR3 is TGTGCCAGCAGTTCTCGACACATGCGGGAAAAACTGTTTTTT.

This clone was found a few times. This rearrangement joins TRBV29-1 to TRBJ1-1, with D unresolved. The germline gives CDR1 SQVTM, CDR2 ANQGSEA. Trimming shortened V by 5 bases and J by 10 bases, and 20 bases separated the two germline ends. The CDR3 runs 13 residues. The CDR3 reads CSVQNLGRTSAFF. DNA for the CDR3: TGCAGCGTTCAAAATTTGGGCCGAACGTCAGCTTTCTTT.

The chain uses TRBV18 and TRBJ2-3, with D hard to call. V was cut by 0 bases and J by 0 bases, with 10 bases left in between. The CDR3 contains 16 residues. Germline assignment: CDR1 KGHSH and CDR2 LQKENI. CDR3 bases: TGTGCCAGCTCACCACCGAAGCAGACTAGCACAGATACGCAGTATTTT. Protein product: CASSPPKQTSTDTQYF.